This TCR beta chain is from a study of cytomegalovirus exposure and HLA in healthy donors. Study summary: Assignment to the Caucasian-associated ancestry cluster applied to 81% of the approximately 420 genotyped donors.

Trimming left V 0 bases short and J 0 bases short, with 16 bases between. Looked up from germline, CDR1 is SGDLS and CDR2 is YYNGEE. The CDR3 runs to 18 residues. This PCR relied on a set of 60 Vbeta primers and 13 Jbeta primers. This table comes from immunoSEQ multiplex PCR, and its TCRdb copy is limited to in-frame clones, with some not included. The table has fewer than 200,000 clones, 68% seen once. Whole-study findings and limits: The sole available immune exposure information was CMV serostatus. According to the study, 150 to 200 TCR beta chains were cytomegalovirus-associated. TRBV6-2, TRBV6-3 and other indistinguishable V segments were excluded.

Comments on this clone: What it binds is not known.

The sequence was collected from a woman in her 40s in good health and CMV-seropositive. What was sequenced was PBMCs. The chain joins TRBV9 to TRBJ1-3, with a tentative D call TRBD1 (5 bases). Written as DNA, the CDR3 is TGTGCCAGCAGCGTAGTGGGGGGGGGTGGCTCCTCTGGAAACACCATATATTTT. This translates into CASSVVGGGGSSGNTIYF.